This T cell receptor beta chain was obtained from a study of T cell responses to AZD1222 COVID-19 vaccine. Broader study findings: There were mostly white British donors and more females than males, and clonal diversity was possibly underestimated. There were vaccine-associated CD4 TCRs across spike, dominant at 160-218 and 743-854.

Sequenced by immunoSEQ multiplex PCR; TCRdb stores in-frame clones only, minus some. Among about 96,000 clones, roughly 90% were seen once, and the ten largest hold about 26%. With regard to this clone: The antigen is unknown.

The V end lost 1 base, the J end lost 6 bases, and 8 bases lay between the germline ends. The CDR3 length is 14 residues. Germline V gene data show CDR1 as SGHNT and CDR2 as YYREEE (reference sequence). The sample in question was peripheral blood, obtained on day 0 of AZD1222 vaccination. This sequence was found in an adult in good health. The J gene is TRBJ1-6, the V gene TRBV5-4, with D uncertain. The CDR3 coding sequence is TGTGCCAGCAGCTTGCGACTGATTAATTCACCCCTCCACTTT. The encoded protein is CASSLRLINSPLHF. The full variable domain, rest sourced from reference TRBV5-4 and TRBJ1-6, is ETGVTQSPTHLIKTRGQQVTLRCSSQSGHNTVSWYQQALGQGPQFIFQYYREEENGRGNFPPRFSGLQFPNYSSELNVNALELDDSALYLCASSLRLINSPLHFGNGTRLTVT.